This entry lists 32 T cell receptor beta chains sequenced from one sample in a study of spatial heterogeneity in lung cancer. Time point noted: sample taken at primary tumor resection. In each case, whole RNA from tumor, nontumor lung or frozen PBMC was sequenced unsorted. TCRdb re-analysed the 5' RACE reads in MiXCR, keeping a single row per CDR3 protein. The repertoire holds some 85,000 distinct CDR3 sequences, with approximately 21% as singletons. The source material was PBMCs, sampled at surgery. These receptors were taken from a male donor with early-stage non-small cell lung cancer.

This clonotype has only a few counts. The CDR3 DNA sequence: TGTGCCAGCAGTACTCCGGGACAACGGCGGGGCTACACCTTC. Its translation is CASSTPGQRRGYTF. V gene TRBV28 combines with J gene TRBJ1-2; a weak D match, TRBD1 (6 bases). Trimming took 5 bases from V and 8 from J, leaving 18 bases between them. The germline V gene encodes CDR1 MDHEN and CDR2 SYDVKM. The CDR3 runs 14 residues.

The chain uses TRBV12-3 or TRBV12-4 and TRBJ2-5; maybe TRBD2 (6 bases). This CDR3 spans 13 amino acids. V was cut by 6 bases and J by 5 bases, with 13 bases left in between. Here the CDR3 reads CASRPAGLETQYF. In nucleotides, the CDR3 is TGTGCCAGCAGACCCGCGGGGTTGGAGACCCAGTACTTC.

This clonotype has more than one count but fewer than ten. V usage is TRBV5-1 and J usage is TRBJ2-7, with D tentatively TRBD2 (5 bases). The CDR3 sequence is 12 residues long. The V gene lost 1 base and the J gene lost 7 bases, with 9 bases spanning the gap. Per the germline V gene, CDR1 is SGHRS and CDR2 is YFSETQ. The CDR3 loop reads CASSLTRGEQYF. In DNA, the CDR3 is TGCGCCAGCAGCTTGACTCGAGGGGAGCAGTACTTC.

This clonotype was counted at least ten times. The chain couples TRBV28 to TRBJ2-3, with 15 bases lining up with TRBD2. J lost 9 bases, V lost 6 bases, and 7 bases had no gene match. There are 15 residues in the CDR3. Germline V lookup: CDR1 MDHEN, CDR2 SYDVKM. The CDR3 DNA reads TGTGCCAGCAGACCCGGGACTAGCGGGGGGAGAACGCAGTATTTT. Residues: CASRPGTSGGRTQYF.

This clonotype was seen only a few times. The chain carries TRBV29-1 and TRBJ1-1; D perhaps matches TRBD1 (5 bases). The CDR3 runs to 14 residues. Germline V CDR1 and CDR2: SQVTM, ANQGSEA. Between the trimmed V and J ends, which lost 3 bases and 4 bases, there was a span of 15 bases. The CDR3 region is CSVEGVTSSTEAFF. The CDR3 nucleotides read TGCAGCGTTGAGGGGGTGACCTCAAGCACTGAAGCTTTCTTT. Complete variable domain (other parts from reference TRBV29-1 and TRBJ1-1): SAVISQKPSRDICQRGTSLTIQCQVDSQVTMMFWYRQQPGQSLTLIATANQGSEATYESGFVIDKFPISRPNLTFSTLTVSNMSPEDSSIYLCSVEGVTSSTEAFFGQGTRLTVV.

The rearrangement joins TRBV20-1 to TRBJ1-1; TRBD1 is a possible D gene (6 bases). V was pared by 3 bases and J by 10 bases, with 15 bases between. There are 12 residues in the CDR3. CDR1 and CDR2 (germline): DFQATT, SNEGSKA (reference sequence). CDR3 amino acids: CSASQPPGAAFF. For the CDR3, the DNA is TGCAGTGCTAGCCAGCCGCCAGGGGCAGCTTTCTTT.

The chain employs TRBV5-4 and TRBJ2-1, with D possibly being TRBD1 (6 bases). From germline, CDR1 is SGHNT and CDR2 YYREEE (reference sequence). The CDR3 runs to 15 residues. Trimming cost V 4 bases and J 4 bases, with 15 bases left between them. CDR3 amino acids: CASSPAVDSYNEQFF. CDR3 coding DNA: TGTGCCAGCAGCCCCGCTGTGGACAGTTACAATGAGCAGTTCTTC.

V gene TRBV5-6 combines with J gene TRBJ1-6; perhaps TRBD1 as D (5 bases). From germline, CDR1 is SGHDT and CDR2 YYEEEE. The CDR3 consists of 13 residues. Trimming took 5 bases from V and 10 from J, leaving 13 bases between them. CDR3 DNA sequence: TGTGCCAGCAGGCGCAGGGTTGGATCACCCCTCCACTTT. This gives the protein CASRRRVGSPLHF.

This clonotype was picked up a small number of times. The rearrangement links TRBV2 to TRBJ2-4; TRBD1 aligns across 7 bases. This CDR3 region has 12 residues. Unmatched junction bases numbered 3, after V lost 8 bases and J lost 5 bases. The V gene's germline CDR1 is SNHLY and CDR2 FYNNEI. CDR3 sequence: CASRRGQNIQYF. In DNA form, the CDR3 reads TGTGCCAGCCGAAGGGGGCAAAACATTCAGTACTTC.

This clonotype has a count of ten or more. The J gene is TRBJ2-2, the V gene TRBV7-6, with D perhaps given as TRBD1 or TRBD2 (5 bases each). The CDR3 runs to 16 residues. The germline V gene has CDR1 SGHVS and CDR2 FNYEAQ. The V gene lost 1 base and the J gene lost 0 bases, with 9 bases spanning the gap. CDR3 loop: CASSLDPGPNTGELFF. For the CDR3, the DNA is TGTGCCAGCAGCTTAGATCCGGGGCCGAACACCGGGGAGCTGTTTTTT.

In its sample, this clonotype was seen a few times. V and J are TRBV6-6 and TRBJ1-2, with 7 bases fitting TRBD1. Germline V gene sequence: CDR1 MNHNY, CDR2 SVGAGI (reference sequence). The CDR3 is 13 residues long. The junction had 3 bases not matched to a gene; V was cut back by 5 bases and J by 3 bases. The CDR3 loop reads CASSPDRDYGYTF. CDR3 DNA: TGTGCCAGCAGTCCAGACAGGGACTATGGCTACACCTTC.

The V call is TRBV12-3 or TRBV12-4, the J call TRBJ2-3, with TRBD2 matching over 13 bases. This CDR3 comprises 18 residues. The V and J ends lost 4 bases and 2 bases, in that order; junction bases with no gene match: 9. For the CDR3, the DNA is TGTGCCAGCAGTTCTCCTTGGACTAGCGGGAGTGTCACAGATACGCAGTATTTT. This translates into CASSSPWTSGSVTDTQYF.

This sequence joins TRBV28 and TRBJ1-3; perhaps TRBD1 as D (5 bases). Germline assignment: CDR1 MDHEN and CDR2 SYDVKM. This CDR3 has 15 residues. V was pared by 3 bases and J by 4 bases, with 13 bases between. The DNA for the CDR3 is TGTGCCAGCAGTTTGGGGCAACCGGGAGGAAACACCATATATTTT. It translates to CASSLGQPGGNTIYF. Full variable domain (remainder filled in from reference TRBV28 and TRBJ1-3): DVKVTQSSRYLVKRTGEKVFLECVQDMDHENMFWYRQDPGLGLRLIYFSYDVKMKEKGDIPEGYSVSREKKERFSLILESASTNQTSMYLCASSLGQPGGNTIYFGEGSWLTVV.

This clonotype has more than one count but fewer than ten. The V gene is TRBV4-3, the J gene TRBJ1-1, with 11 positions matching TRBD1. The V gene's germline CDR1 is LGHNA and CDR2 YSLEER. V was clipped by 1 base and J by 4 bases; unmatched bases: 8. CDR3 size: 17 residues. The CDR3 DNA follows: TGCGCCAGCAGCCAAGTTTGGGGGACAGGGGGTTTCACTGAAGCTTTCTTT. Protein sequence: CASSQVWGTGGFTEAFF.

Ten or more counts support this clonotype. An end of the junction differs from the germline gene, which may be a read error. This chain joins TRBV28 and TRBJ2-5, with 8 bases matching TRBD1. CDR1 is MDHEN and CDR2 is SYDVKM in the germline V gene. This CDR3 contains 14 residues. The DNA for the CDR3 is TGCGCCAGCAGCTCGGGACAGGCCCAAGAGACCCAGTACTTC. Translation: CASSSGQAQETQYF.

This clonotype was seen more than once but under ten times. The V gene is TRBV28, the J gene TRBJ1-1; a possible D gene is TRBD1 (6 bases). The CDR3 spans 16 residues. V was cut by 4 bases and J by 4 bases, with 19 bases left in between. Germline V gene sequence: CDR1 MDHEN, CDR2 SYDVKM. Written as DNA, the CDR3 is TGTGCCAGCAGTTCCCCCACTAGGGGGGAGAGCACTGAAGCTTTCTTT. Its protein product is CASSSPTRGESTEAFF.

The rearrangement uses TRBV28 and TRBJ2-5, with D perhaps TRBD1 (5 bases). The CDR3 loop spans 14 amino acids. CDR1 MDHEN and CDR2 SYDVKM come from the germline V gene. Trimming left V 5 bases short and J 5 bases short, with 15 bases between. The CDR3 DNA reads as TGTGCCAGCAGTCGTATACAGGTTGGTGAGACCCAGTACTTC. It yields the protein CASSRIQVGETQYF.

This chain links TRBV20-1 with TRBJ1-5; D possibly corresponds to TRBD1 (5 bases). The V end was cut by 6 bases, the J end by 4 bases, with 13 bases between. The CDR3 extends over 13 amino acids. CDR1 is DFQATT and CDR2 is SNEGSKA in the germline V gene (reference sequence). CDR3 residues: CSAQGRGNQPQHF. CDR3 coding DNA: TGCAGTGCCCAAGGGCGGGGGAATCAGCCCCAGCATTTT.

The chain carries TRBV25-1 and TRBJ2-1; TRBD2 aligns across 13 bases. Trimming took 7 bases from V and 8 from J; bases not matched to a gene: 5. The CDR3 runs to 14 residues. Germline CDR1 MGHDK, CDR2 SYGVNS. The CDR3 here is CASTGTSGDDEQFF. The DNA of the CDR3 is TGTGCCAGCACTGGGACTAGCGGGGACGATGAGCAGTTCTTC. Full variable domain (outside the CDR3, taken from reference TRBV25-1 and TRBJ2-1): EADIYQTPRYLVIGTGKKITLECSQTMGHDKMYWYQQDPGMELHLIHYSYGVNSTEKGDLSSESTVSRIRTEHFPLTLESARPSHTSQYLCASTGTSGDDEQFFGPGTRLTVL.

The rearrangement uses TRBV2 and TRBJ2-1, with a tentative D call TRBD2 (6 bases). The CDR3 consists of 15 residues. Trimming removed 0 bases from V and 7 bases from J, with 13 bases in between. Germline loops: CDR1 SNHLY, CDR2 FYNNEI. The chain's CDR3 is CASSEATGRDNEQFF. The CDR3 DNA is TGTGCCAGCAGTGAAGCTACGGGGCGGGATAATGAGCAGTTCTTC. Full variable domain (rest looked up from reference TRBV2 and TRBJ2-1): EPEVTQTPSHQVTQMGQEVILRCVPISNHLYFYWYRQILGQKVEFLVSFYNNEISEKSEIFDDQFSVERPDGSNFTLKIRSTKLEDSAMYFCASSEATGRDNEQFFGPGTRLTVL.

The chain links TRBV10-3 to TRBJ2-1; 11 nucleotides match TRBD2. The germline V gene has CDR1 ENHRY and CDR2 SYGVKD. V lost 10 bases, J lost 4 bases, and 6 bases stayed unmatched. The CDR3 length is 14 residues. The CDR3 is CATAGTSGYNEQFF. The CDR3 region has the DNA TGTGCCACTGCAGGGACTAGCGGATACAATGAGCAGTTCTTC.

This clonotype was counted a few times. The rearrangement joins TRBV7-2 to TRBJ2-5; D gene uncertain. With 4 bases removed from V and 5 bases from J, the gap between germline ends came to 11 bases. CDR3 length: 13 amino acids. From germline, CDR1 is SGHTA and CDR2 FQGNSA. The CDR3 coding sequence is TGTGCCAGCAGCTATTCATTTAGGGAGACCCAGTACTTC. This sequence encodes CASSYSFRETQYF.

The chain carries TRBV9 and TRBJ2-3, with a possible D match to TRBD2 (7 bases). The V gene's germline CDR1 is SGDLS and CDR2 YYNGEE. This CDR3 contains 16 residues. Trimming removed 0 bases from V and 3 bases from J, with 14 bases in between. CDR3 sequence: CASSVAGAGETDTQYF. Written as DNA, the CDR3 is TGTGCCAGCAGCGTAGCGGGGGCGGGAGAAACAGATACGCAGTATTTT.

The V gene is TRBV11-3, the J gene TRBJ1-1; TRBD1 matches 7 bases. Germline CDR1 SGHNT, CDR2 YENEEA. CDR3 length: 15 residues. J was trimmed by 0 bases and V by 5 bases; bases with no gene match: 6. The CDR3, as DNA: TGTGCCAGCAGCAGACAGGGTATGATGAACACTGAAGCTTTCTTT. Protein product: CASSRQGMMNTEAFF.

This clonotype was counted ten times or more. The chain combines TRBV9 with TRBJ2-5; 7 bases agree with TRBD2. Germline V gene sequence: CDR1 SGDLS, CDR2 YYNGEE. Trimming took 4 bases from V and 4 from J; bases not matched to a gene: 13. This CDR3 contains 16 residues. CDR3 DNA sequence: TGTGCCAGCAGCCCCTCGGGGCGGGGGAGAAGAGAGACCCAGTACTTC. It yields the protein CASSPSGRGRRETQYF.

The chain has TRBV6-5 and TRBJ2-7; unclear D gene. The CDR3 extends over 16 amino acids. Germline V gene lookup returns CDR1 MNHEY and CDR2 SVGAGI. Trimming shortened V by 5 bases and J by 2 bases, and 19 bases separated the two germline ends. The CDR3 nucleotides are TGTGCCAGCAGTCTTGCCGGACCGATCCCCCCCTACGAGCAGTACTTC. Amino acid sequence: CASSLAGPIPPYEQYF.

This clonotype appeared a few times. The chain combines TRBV27 with TRBJ1-5; D not resolved. Between the trimmed V and J ends, which lost 0 bases and 6 bases, there was a span of 12 bases. The CDR3 totals 15 residues. The germline gives CDR1 MNHEY, CDR2 SMNVEV (reference sequence). The CDR3 region is CASSLSRVFGQPQHF. As DNA, the CDR3 is TGTGCCAGCAGTTTATCCCGGGTATTCGGTCAGCCCCAGCATTTT.

This clonotype occurred a few times. The CDR3 region has the DNA TGCGCCAGCAGCTTTGGCGGACAGGGAGGCACAGATACGCAGTATTTT. It encodes CASSFGGQGGTDTQYF. This chain connects TRBV5-1 to TRBJ2-3; TRBD1 matches 8 bases. With V trimmed by 2 bases and J by 1 base, 6 bases remained unmatched. This CDR3 region has 16 residues. Germline V gene lookup returns CDR1 SGHRS and CDR2 YFSETQ.

In its sample, this clonotype was seen many times. The V gene is TRBV3-1, the J gene TRBJ2-3; D is unresolved. V was shortened by 4 bases and J by 2 bases, with 13 bases between the two germline ends. CDR1 and CDR2 from the germline V gene are LGHDT and YNNKEL (reference sequence). The CDR3 is 15 amino acids. The CDR3 DNA is TGTGCCAGCAGCCTACTGGGTCCGGACACAGATACGCAGTATTTT. The encoded protein is CASSLLGPDTDTQYF.

This rearrangement joins TRBV27 to TRBJ2-7, with TRBD2 identical over 13 bases. The junction had 5 bases not matched to a gene; V was cut back by 1 base and J by 5 bases. The V gene's germline CDR1 is MNHEY and CDR2 SMNVEV (reference sequence). The CDR3 is made up of 16 amino acids. CDR3 residues: CASSLLGLAGRDEQYF. As DNA, the CDR3 is TGTGCCAGCAGTTTATTGGGACTAGCGGGGAGAGACGAGCAGTACTTC.

The chain recombines TRBV9 with TRBJ2-7, with a possible D match to TRBD1 (7 bases). V was shortened by 3 bases and J by 4 bases, with 17 bases between the two germline ends. Per the germline V gene, CDR1 is SGDLS and CDR2 is YYNGEE. This CDR3 contains 15 residues. CDR3 in DNA: TGTGCCAGCAGCGGCGGGACAGCGGTAGGGTACGAGCAGTACTTC. It specifies CASSGGTAVGYEQYF.

CDR3 sequence: CAIKERGGSNTGELFF. CDR3 DNA sequence: TGTGCCATCAAGGAGCGCGGGGGATCGAACACCGGGGAGCTGTTTTTT. V and J are TRBV10-3 and TRBJ2-2; 7 positions match TRBD2. In germline, CDR1 is ENHRY, CDR2 SYGVKD. V was clipped by 7 bases and J by 0 bases; unmatched bases: 8. The CDR3 has 16 amino acids.